This T cell receptor (beta chain) derives from a study of graft-versus-host responses after intestinal transplantation. Repertoires were generated with immunoSEQ multiplex PCR, while TCRdb's copy carries only in-frame clones and drops some. This table holds about 97,000 clones, approximately 92% found once. Germline CDR1 is SNHLY and CDR2 is FYNNEI. This CDR3 contains 12 residues. Trimming left V 4 bases short and J 6 bases short, with 6 bases between. Sample: PBMCs, taken approximately 470 days after intestinal transplant. The source is a human patient who received an intestinal transplant, so some T cells may come from the graft donor. The chain employs TRBV2 and TRBJ2-2; unclear D gene. The CDR3 here is CASSGGAGELFF. The CDR3 nucleotides read TGTGCCAGCAGTGGGGGTGCCGGGGAGCTGTTTTTT.